This T cell receptor (beta chain) was profiled in a study of blood T cell repertoires in COVID-19. Data came from immunoSEQ multiplex PCR; TCRdb stores just in-frame clones and leaves some out. The table includes under 250,000 clones, about 83% detected once. In this sample, this clone turned up once. The sequencing sample was made of peripheral blood. This TCR was sampled from a middle-aged woman with active or convalescent COVID-19.

This CDR3 is CASKGAREGGPDGYTF. As DNA, the CDR3 is TGTGCCAGTAAGGGGGCCCGTGAGGGGGGCCCTGATGGCTACACCTTC. The V and J genes are TRBV19 and TRBJ1-2; 7 nucleotides agree with TRBD1. Losses at the gene ends were 7 bases for V and 6 bases for J; bases not matched to a gene: 17. Per the germline V gene, CDR1 is LNHDA and CDR2 is SQIVND (reference sequence). The CDR3 length is 16 residues.